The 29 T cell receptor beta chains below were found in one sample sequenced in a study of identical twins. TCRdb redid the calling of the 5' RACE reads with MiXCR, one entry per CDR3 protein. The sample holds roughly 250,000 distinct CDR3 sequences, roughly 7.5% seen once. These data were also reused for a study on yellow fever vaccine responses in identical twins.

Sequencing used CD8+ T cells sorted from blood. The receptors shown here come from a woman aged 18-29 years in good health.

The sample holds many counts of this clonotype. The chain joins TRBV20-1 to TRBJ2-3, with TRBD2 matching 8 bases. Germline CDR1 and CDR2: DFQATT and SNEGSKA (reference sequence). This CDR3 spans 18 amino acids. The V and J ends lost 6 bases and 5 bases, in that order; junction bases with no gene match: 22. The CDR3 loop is CSAVQFIREGLLRDTQYF. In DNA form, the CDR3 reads TGCAGTGCCGTCCAATTTATCCGGGAGGGCCTTTTGAGAGATACGCAGTATTTT.

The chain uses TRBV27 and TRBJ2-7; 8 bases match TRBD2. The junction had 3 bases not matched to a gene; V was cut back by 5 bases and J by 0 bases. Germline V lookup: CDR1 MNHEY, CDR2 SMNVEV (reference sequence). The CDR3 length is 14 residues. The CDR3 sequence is CASSRGGPSYEQYF. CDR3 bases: TGTGCCAGCAGTCGCGGGGGGCCCTCCTACGAGCAGTACTTC.

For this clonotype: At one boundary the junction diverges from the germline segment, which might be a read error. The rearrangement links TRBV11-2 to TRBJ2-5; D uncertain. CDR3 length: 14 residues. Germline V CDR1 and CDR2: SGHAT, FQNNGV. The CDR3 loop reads CAGRWAGDLETQYF. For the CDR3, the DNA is TGTGCCGGCAGATGGGCTGGGGATCTAGAGACCCAGTACTTC.

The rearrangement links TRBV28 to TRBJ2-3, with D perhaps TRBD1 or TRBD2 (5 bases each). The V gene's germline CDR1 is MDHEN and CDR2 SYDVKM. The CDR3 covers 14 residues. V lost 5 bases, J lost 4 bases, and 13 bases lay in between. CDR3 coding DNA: TGTGCCAGCAGTCCGGGACCATTCCCAGATACGCAGTATTTT. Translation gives CASSPGPFPDTQYF.

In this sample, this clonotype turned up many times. Here the CDR3 reads CASRPEVFPYNEQFF. The CDR3 DNA follows: TGTGCCAGCAGGCCAGAGGTTTTTCCCTACAATGAGCAGTTCTTC. The chain has TRBV7-9 and TRBJ2-1; D gene uncertain. The CDR3 contains 15 residues. Trimming removed 6 bases at V and 2 bases at J, with 14 bases between. Looked up from germline, CDR1 is SEHNR and CDR2 is FQNEAQ (reference sequence).

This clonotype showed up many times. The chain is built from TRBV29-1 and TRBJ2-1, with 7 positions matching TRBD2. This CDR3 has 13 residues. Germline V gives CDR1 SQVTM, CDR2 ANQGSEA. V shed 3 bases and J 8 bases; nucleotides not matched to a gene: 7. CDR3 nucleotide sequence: TGCAGCGTTGACGGCGGGAGAGGAGATGAGCAGTTCTTC. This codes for CSVDGGRGDEQFF.

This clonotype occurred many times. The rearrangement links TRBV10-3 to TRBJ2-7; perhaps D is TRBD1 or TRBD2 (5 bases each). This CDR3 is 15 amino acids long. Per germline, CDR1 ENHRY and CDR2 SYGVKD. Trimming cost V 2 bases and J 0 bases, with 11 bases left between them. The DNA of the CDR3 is TGTGCCATCAGTGAGATGAAAGGGACCTCCTACGAGCAGTACTTC. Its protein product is CAISEMKGTSYEQYF.

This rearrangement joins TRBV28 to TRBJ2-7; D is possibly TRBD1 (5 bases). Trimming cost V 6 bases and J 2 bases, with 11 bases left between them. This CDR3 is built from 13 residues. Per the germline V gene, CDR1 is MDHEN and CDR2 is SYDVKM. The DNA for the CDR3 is TGTGCCAGCAGGCCTGGGGCGACCTACGAGCAGTACTTC. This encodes CASRPGATYEQYF. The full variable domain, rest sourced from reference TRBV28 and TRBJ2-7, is DVKVTQSSRYLVKRTGEKVFLECVQDMDHENMFWYRQDPGLGLRLIYFSYDVKMKEKGDIPEGYSVSREKKERFSLILESASTNQTSMYLCASRPGATYEQYFGPGTRLTVT.

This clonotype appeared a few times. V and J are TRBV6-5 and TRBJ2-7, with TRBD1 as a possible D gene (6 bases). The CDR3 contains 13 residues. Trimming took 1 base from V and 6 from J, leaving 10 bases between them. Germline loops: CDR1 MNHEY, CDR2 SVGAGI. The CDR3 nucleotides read TGTGCCAGCAGTTACTATCGAGGGGGCGAGCAGTACGTC. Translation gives CASSYYRGGEQYV.

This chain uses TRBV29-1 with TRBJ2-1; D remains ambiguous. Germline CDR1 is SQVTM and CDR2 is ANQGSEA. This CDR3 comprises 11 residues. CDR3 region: CTCDDGNEQFF. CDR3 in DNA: TGCACTTGCGATGATGGCAATGAGCAGTTCTTC.

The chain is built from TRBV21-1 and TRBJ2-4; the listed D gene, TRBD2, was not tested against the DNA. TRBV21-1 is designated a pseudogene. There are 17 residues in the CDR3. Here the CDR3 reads CASSTLAEKIAKNIQYF. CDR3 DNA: TGTGCCAGCAGCACACTAGCGGAAAAGATAGCCAAAAACATTCAGTACTTC.

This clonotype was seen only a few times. As DNA, the CDR3 is TGTGCCAGCAGTTATAACAGGGGAGGACCCTACAATGAGCAGTTCTTC. Translation: CASSYNRGGPYNEQFF. V usage is TRBV6-5 and J usage is TRBJ2-1; maybe TRBD1 (7 bases). V dropped 3 bases and J dropped 2 bases, with 14 bases sitting between them. This CDR3 comprises 16 residues. CDR1 is MNHEY and CDR2 is SVGAGI in the germline V gene.

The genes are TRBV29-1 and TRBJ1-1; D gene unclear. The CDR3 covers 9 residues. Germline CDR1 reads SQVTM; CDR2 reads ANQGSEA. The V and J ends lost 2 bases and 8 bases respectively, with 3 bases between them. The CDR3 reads CSVEPEAFF. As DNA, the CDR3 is TGCAGCGTTGAACCCGAAGCTTTCTTT.

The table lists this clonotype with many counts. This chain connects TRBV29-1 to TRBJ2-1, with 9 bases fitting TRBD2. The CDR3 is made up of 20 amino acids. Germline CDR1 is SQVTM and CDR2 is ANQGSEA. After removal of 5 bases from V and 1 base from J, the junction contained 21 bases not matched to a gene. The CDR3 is CSVFLFVGLAGKPSYNEQFF. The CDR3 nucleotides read TGCAGCGTTTTCCTTTTCGTAGGCCTAGCGGGAAAACCGTCCTACAATGAGCAGTTCTTC.

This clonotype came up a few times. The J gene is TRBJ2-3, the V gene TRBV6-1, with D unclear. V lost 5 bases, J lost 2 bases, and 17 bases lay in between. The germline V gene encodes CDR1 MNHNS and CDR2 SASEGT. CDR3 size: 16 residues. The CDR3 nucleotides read TGTGCCAGCAGTCCCCAAGAAATATACGCCACAGATACGCAGTATTTT. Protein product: CASSPQEIYATDTQYF.

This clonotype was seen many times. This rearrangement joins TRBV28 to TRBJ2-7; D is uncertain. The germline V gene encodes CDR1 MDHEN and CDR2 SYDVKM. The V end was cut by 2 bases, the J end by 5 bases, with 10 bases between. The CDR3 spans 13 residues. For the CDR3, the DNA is TGTGCCAGCAGTTTAGGGTTAGGGAACGAGCAGTACGTC. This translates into CASSLGLGNEQYV.

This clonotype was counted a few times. CDR3: CASSLEDRTETQYF. In DNA, the CDR3 is TGTGCCAGCAGCTTAGAGGACAGGACAGAGACCCAGTACTTC. The chain uses TRBV7-9 and TRBJ2-5, with TRBD1 matching 7 bases. The CDR3 loop spans 14 amino acids. V lost 1 base, J lost 4 bases, and 3 bases stayed unmatched. The V gene's germline CDR1 is SEHNR and CDR2 FQNEAQ (reference sequence).

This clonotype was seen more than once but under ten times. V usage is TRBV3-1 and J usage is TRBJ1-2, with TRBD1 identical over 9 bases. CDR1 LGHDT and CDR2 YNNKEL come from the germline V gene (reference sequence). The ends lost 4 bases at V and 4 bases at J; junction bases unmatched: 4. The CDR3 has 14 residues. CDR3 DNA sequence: TGTGCCAGCAGCCCCACAGGGGGCGCCTATGGCTACACCTTC. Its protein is CASSPTGGAYGYTF.

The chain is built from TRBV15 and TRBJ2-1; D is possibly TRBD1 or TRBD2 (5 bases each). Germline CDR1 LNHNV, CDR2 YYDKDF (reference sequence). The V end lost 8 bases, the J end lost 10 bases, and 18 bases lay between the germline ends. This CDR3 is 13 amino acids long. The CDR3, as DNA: TGTGCCACCCGGGACCCGGCAATGCGGGAGCAGTTCTTC. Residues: CATRDPAMREQFF.

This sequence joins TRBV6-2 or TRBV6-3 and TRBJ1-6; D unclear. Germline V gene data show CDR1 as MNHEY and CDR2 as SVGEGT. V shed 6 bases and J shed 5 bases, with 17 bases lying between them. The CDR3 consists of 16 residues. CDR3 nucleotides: TGTGCCAGCAGATGGGTCGAAATCGGGCATAATTCACCCCTCCACTTT. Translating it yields CASRWVEIGHNSPLHF.

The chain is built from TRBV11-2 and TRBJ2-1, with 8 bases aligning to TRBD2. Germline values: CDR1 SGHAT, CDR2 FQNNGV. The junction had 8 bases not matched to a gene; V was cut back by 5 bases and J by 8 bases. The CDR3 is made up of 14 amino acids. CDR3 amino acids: CASSRLAGLDEQFF. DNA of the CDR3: TGTGCCAGCAGCCGTCTAGCGGGTCTGGATGAGCAGTTCTTC.

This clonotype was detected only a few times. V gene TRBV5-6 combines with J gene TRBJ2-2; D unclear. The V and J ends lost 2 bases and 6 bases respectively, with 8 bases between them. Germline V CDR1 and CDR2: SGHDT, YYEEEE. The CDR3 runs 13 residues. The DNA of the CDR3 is TGTGCCAGCAGCTTTGACACGCCCGGGGAGCTGTTTTTT. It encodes CASSFDTPGELFF.

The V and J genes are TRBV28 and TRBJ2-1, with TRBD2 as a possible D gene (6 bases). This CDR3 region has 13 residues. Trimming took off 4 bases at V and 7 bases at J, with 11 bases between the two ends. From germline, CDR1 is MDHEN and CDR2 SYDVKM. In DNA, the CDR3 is TGTGCCAGCAGTTCCGGACTAATAAATGAGCAGTTCTTC. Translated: CASSSGLINEQFF. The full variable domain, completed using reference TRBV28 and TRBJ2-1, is DVKVTQSSRYLVKRTGEKVFLECVQDMDHENMFWYRQDPGLGLRLIYFSYDVKMKEKGDIPEGYSVSREKKERFSLILESASTNQTSMYLCASSSGLINEQFFGPGTRLTVL.

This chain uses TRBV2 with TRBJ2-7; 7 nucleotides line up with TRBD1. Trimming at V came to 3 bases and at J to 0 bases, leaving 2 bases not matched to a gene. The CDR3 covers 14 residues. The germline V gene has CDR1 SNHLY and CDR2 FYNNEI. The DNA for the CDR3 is TGTGCCAGCAGTGAGACAGGGCCCTCCTACGAGCAGTACGTC. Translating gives CASSETGPSYEQYV.

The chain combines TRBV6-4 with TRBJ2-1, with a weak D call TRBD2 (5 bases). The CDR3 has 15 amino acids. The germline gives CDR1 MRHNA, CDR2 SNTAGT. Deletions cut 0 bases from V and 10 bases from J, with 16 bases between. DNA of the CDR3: TGTGCCAGCAGTGACTCATTGAGGGAGAAGCACGAGCAGTTCTTC. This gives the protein CASSDSLREKHEQFF.

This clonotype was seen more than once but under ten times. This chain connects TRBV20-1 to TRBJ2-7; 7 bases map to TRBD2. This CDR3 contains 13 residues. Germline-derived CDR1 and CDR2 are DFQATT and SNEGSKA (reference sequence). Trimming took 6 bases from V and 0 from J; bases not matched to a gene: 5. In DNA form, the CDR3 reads TGCAGTGCCGGGGGGTGGGACTCCTACGAGCAGTACTTC. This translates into CSAGGWDSYEQYF.

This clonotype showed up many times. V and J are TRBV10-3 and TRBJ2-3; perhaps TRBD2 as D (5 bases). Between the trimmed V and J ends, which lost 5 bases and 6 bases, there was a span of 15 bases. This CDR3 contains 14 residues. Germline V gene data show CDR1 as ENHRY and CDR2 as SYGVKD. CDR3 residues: CAISSEEDGDTQYF. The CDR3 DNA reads TGTGCCATCAGTTCTGAGGAGGACGGGGATACGCAGTATTTT.

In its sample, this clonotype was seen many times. CDR3 sequence: CASSNRGGEQYF. The DNA of the CDR3 is TGTGCCAGCAGCAACCGAGGAGGCGAGCAGTACTTC. The chain links TRBV12-3 or TRBV12-4 to TRBJ2-7; tentatively, D is TRBD2 (5 bases). The CDR3 is made up of 12 amino acids. V shed 6 bases and J shed 6 bases, with 12 bases lying between them.

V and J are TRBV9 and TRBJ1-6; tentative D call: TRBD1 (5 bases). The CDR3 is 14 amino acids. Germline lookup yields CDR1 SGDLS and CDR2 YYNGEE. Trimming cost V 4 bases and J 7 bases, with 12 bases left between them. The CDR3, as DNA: TGTGCCAGCAGCCCCACGGGGCTGAATTCACCCCTCCACTTT. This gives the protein CASSPTGLNSPLHF.